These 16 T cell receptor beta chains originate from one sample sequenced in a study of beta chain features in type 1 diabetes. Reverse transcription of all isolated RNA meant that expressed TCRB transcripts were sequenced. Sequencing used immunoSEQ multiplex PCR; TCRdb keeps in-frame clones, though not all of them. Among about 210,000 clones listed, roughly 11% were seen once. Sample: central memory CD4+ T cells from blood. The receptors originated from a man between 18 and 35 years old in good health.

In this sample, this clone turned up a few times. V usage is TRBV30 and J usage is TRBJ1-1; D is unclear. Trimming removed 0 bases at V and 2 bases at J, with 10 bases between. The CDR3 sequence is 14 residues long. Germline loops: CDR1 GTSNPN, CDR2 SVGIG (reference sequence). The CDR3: CAWSVDSGNTEAFF. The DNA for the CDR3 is TGTGCCTGGAGTGTTGATTCGGGTAACACTGAAGCTTTCTTT.

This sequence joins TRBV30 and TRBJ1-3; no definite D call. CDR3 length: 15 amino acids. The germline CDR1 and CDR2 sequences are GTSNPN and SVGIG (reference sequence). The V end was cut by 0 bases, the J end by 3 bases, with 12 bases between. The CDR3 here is CAWSVLGRGGNTIYF. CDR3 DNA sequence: TGTGCCTGGAGTGTGCTTGGACGTGGTGGAAACACCATATATTTT.

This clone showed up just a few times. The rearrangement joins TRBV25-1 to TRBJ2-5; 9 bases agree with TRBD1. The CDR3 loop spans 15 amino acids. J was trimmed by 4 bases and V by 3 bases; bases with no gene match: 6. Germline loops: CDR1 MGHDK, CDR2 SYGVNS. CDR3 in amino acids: CASSEHRGLGETQYF. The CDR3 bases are TGTGCCAGCAGTGAGCACAGGGGGCTCGGAGAGACCCAGTACTTC.

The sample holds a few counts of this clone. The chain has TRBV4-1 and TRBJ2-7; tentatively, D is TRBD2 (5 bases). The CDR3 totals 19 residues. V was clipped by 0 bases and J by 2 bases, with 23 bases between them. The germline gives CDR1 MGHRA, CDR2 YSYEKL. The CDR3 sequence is CASSQDADGRAYSTYEQYF. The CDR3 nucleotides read TGCGCCAGCAGCCAAGATGCCGACGGGCGGGCGTACTCAACCTACGAGCAGTACTTC.

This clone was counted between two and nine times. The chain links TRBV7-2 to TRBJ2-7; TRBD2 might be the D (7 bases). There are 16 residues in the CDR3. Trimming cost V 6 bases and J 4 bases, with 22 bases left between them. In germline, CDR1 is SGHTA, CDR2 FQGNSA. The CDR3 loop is CASSPRGGSRSYEQYF. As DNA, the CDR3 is TGTGCCAGCAGTCCAAGGGGGGGGTCGAGGTCTTACGAGCAGTACTTC.

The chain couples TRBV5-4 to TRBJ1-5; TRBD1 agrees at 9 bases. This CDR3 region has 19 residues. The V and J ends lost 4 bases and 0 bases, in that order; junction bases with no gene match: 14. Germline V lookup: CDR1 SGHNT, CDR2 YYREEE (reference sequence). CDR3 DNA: TGTGCCAGCAGCCCCAACAGGGGACAGGGCCCTTATAGCAATCAGCCCCAGCATTTT. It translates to CASSPNRGQGPYSNQPQHF.

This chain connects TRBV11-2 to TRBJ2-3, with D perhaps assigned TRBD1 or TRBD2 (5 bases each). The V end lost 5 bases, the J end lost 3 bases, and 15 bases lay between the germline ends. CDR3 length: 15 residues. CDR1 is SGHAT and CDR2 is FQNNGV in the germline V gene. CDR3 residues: CASSPRLEGTDTQYF. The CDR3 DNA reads TGTGCCAGCAGCCCCCGACTCGAGGGGACAGATACGCAGTATTTT.

CDR3 nucleotide sequence: TGTGCCAGCAGCCTAGCGGGGACAGATACGCAGTATTTT. Translation: CASSLAGTDTQYF. This rearrangement joins TRBV11-2 to TRBJ2-3, with 9 bases fitting TRBD2. V gave up 5 bases and J gave up 3 bases; unmatched junction bases: 0. CDR3 length equals 13 residues. The germline V gene has CDR1 SGHAT and CDR2 FQNNGV.

CDR3 loop: CASSYGGQLDTQYF. Here the CDR3 DNA reads TGTGCCAGCAGTTACGGAGGGCAACTGGATACGCAGTATTTT. V usage is TRBV6-5 and J usage is TRBJ2-3; tentatively, D is TRBD2 (6 bases). Germline CDR1 is MNHEY and CDR2 is SVGAGI. The V end lost 2 bases, the J end lost 6 bases, and 12 bases lay between the germline ends. The CDR3 loop spans 14 amino acids.

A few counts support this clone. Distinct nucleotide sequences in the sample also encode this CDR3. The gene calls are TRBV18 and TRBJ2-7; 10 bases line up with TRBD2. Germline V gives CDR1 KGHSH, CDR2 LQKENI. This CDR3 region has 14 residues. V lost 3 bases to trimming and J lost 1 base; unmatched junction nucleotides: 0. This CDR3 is CASSPTSGSYEQYF. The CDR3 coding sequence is TGTGCCAGCTCACCGACTAGCGGGTCCTACGAGCAGTACTTC.

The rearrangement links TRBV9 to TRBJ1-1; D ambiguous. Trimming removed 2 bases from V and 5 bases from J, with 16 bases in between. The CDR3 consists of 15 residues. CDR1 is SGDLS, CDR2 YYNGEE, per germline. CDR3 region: CASSVLTGMGTEAFF. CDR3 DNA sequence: TGTGCCAGCAGCGTCCTGACGGGTATGGGGACTGAAGCTTTCTTT.

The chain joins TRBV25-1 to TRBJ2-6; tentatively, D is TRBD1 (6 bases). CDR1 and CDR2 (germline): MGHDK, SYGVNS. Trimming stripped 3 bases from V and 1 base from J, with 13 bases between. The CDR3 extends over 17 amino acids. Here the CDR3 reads CASSDHYTGSGANVLTF. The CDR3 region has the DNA TGTGCCAGCAGTGATCACTATACAGGGTCTGGGGCCAACGTCCTGACTTTC.

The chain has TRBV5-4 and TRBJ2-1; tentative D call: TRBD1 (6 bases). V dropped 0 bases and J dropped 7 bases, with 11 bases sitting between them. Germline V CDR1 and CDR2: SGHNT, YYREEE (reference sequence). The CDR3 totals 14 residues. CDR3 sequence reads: CASSLGGPRNEQFF. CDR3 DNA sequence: TGTGCCAGCAGCTTGGGGGGGCCAAGGAATGAGCAGTTCTTC.

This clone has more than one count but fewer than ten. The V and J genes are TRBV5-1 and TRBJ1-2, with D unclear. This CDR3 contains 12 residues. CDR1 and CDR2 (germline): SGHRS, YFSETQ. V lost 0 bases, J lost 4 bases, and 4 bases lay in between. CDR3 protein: CASSLEAYGYTF. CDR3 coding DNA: TGCGCCAGCAGCTTGGAGGCCTATGGCTACACCTTC.

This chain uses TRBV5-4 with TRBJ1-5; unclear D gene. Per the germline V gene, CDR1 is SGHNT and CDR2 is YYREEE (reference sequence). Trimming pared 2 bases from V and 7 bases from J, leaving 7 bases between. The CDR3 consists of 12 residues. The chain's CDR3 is CASSLGKQPQHF. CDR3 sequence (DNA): TGTGCCAGCAGCTTAGGAAAACAGCCCCAGCATTTT.

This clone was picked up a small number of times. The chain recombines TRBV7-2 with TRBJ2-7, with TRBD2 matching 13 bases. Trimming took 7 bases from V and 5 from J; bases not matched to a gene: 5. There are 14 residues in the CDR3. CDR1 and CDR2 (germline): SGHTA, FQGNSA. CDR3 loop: CASTGLAGVNEQYF. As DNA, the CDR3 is TGTGCCAGCACCGGACTAGCGGGAGTCAACGAGCAGTACTTC.